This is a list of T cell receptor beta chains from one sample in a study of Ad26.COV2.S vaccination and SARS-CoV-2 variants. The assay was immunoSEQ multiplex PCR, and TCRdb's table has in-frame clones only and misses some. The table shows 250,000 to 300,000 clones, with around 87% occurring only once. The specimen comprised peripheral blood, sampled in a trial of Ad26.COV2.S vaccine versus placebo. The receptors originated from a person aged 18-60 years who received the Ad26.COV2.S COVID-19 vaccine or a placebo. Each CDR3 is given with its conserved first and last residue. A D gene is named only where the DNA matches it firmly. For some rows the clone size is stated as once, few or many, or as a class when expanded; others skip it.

DNA: TGTGCCAGCAGCGCCTCTTTGTGGGCAGGTGGAAACACCATATATTTT
CDR3: CASSASLWAGGNTIYF
D: -
J: TRBJ1-3
size: -
V: TRBV9

DNA: TGTGCCAGCAGTCGGACAGGGCACGAGCAGTACTTC
CDR3: CASSRTGHEQYF
D: TRBD1
J: TRBJ2-7
size: -
V: TRBV28

DNA: TGTGCCAGCAGTGAAACGGCCAGGGGCTTCAATGAGCAGTTCTTC
CDR3: CASSETARGFNEQFF
D: -
J: TRBJ2-1
size: -
V: TRBV2

DNA: TGTGCCAGCAGCTTAGGGGGCGGAATGAACTATGGCTACACCTTC
CDR3: CASSLGGGMNYGYTF
D: -
J: TRBJ1-2
size: -
V: TRBV7-2

DNA: TGTGCCAGCAGCGTCTACGGGACAGGGAGCACAGATACGCAGTATTTT
CDR3: CASSVYGTGSTDTQYF
D: TRBD1
J: TRBJ2-3
size: -
V: TRBV9

DNA: TGTGCCAGCAGGGTTAGCGGGGGGTTAACCGGGGAGCTGTTTTTT
CDR3: CASRVSGGLTGELFF
D: TRBD2
J: TRBJ2-2
size: -
V: TRBV6-5

DNA: TGTGCCAGCAGCTCCACTAGCGCCTTCCTAAACAATGAGCAGTTCTTC
CDR3: CASSSTSAFLNNEQFF
D: TRBD2
J: TRBJ2-1
size: -
V: TRBV13

DNA: TGCGCCAGCAGCTTGGTCGAGAGAGCTGAAGCTTTCTTT
CDR3: CASSLVERAEAFF
D: -
J: TRBJ1-1
size: -
V: TRBV5-1

DNA: TGCACCGCCCAAAGGGGGCAATTAGAGACCCAGTACTTC
CDR3: CTAQRGQLETQYF
D: TRBD1
J: TRBJ2-5
size: -
V: TRBV29-1

DNA: TGCGCCAGCAGCTGGGATGGGAACATTCAGTACTTC
CDR3: CASSWDGNIQYF
D: -
J: TRBJ2-4
size: -
V: TRBV5-1

DNA: TGTGCCAGCTCACCGAGACAAAATACTGAAGCTTTCTTT
CDR3: CASSPRQNTEAFF
D: -
J: TRBJ1-1
size: -
V: TRBV18

DNA: TGCGCCAGCAGCTCGGACAGGGTACGAGAAAAACTGTTTTTT
CDR3: CASSSDRVREKLFF
D: TRBD1
J: TRBJ1-4
size: -
V: TRBV5-1

DNA: TGTGCCACGAGAGAGGCCCCGGCGAGGGCTGAAGCTTTCTTT
CDR3: CATREAPARAEAFF
D: -
J: TRBJ1-1
size: -
V: TRBV28

DNA: TGTGCCAGCAGTCCCCAGTACCTGTCTGGAAACACCATATATTTT
CDR3: CASSPQYLSGNTIYF
D: -
J: TRBJ1-3
size: -
V: TRBV28

DNA: TGTGCCAGCAATTCCAGGGGGCCGGGGTATGAAAAACTGTTTTTT
CDR3: CASNSRGPGYEKLFF
D: TRBD1
J: TRBJ1-4
size: -
V: TRBV2

DNA: TGTGCCAGCAGTGGGTTACCTAGGAAGTTCTTC
CDR3: CASSGLPRKFF
D: -
J: TRBJ2-1
size: -
V: TRBV6-4

DNA: TGTGCCAGCAGAAGACCGGGACAGGGCTACGAGCAGTACTTC
CDR3: CASRRPGQGYEQYF
D: TRBD1
J: TRBJ2-7
size: -
V: TRBV2

DNA: TGCGCCAGCAGCCAAGAGGGCAGGGGGTCTCAAGAGACCCAGTACTTC
CDR3: CASSQEGRGSQETQYF
D: TRBD1
J: TRBJ2-5
size: -
V: TRBV4-1

DNA: TGTGCCAGCAGCATAACGAGGACAGGGGGCGGGGAGACCCAGTACTTC
CDR3: CASSITRTGGGETQYF
D: TRBD1
J: TRBJ2-5
size: -
V: TRBV7-2

DNA: TGTGCCAGTACGACAGGGACCTATGGCTACACCTTC
CDR3: CASTTGTYGYTF
D: TRBD1
J: TRBJ1-2
size: -
V: TRBV6-6

DNA: TGTGCCAGTAGTATCTCAGCGGGAACTTCCTACAATGAGCAGTTCTTC
CDR3: CASSISAGTSYNEQFF
D: TRBD2
J: TRBJ2-1
size: -
V: TRBV19

DNA: TGTGCCAGCAGCCTCTCGGAGCGGGGGGGGACAGATACGCAGTATTTT
CDR3: CASSLSERGGTDTQYF
D: TRBD2
J: TRBJ2-3
size: -
V: TRBV6-6

DNA: TGTGCCAGCAGTTTAACTAGCGGGAGCTCCTACGAGCAGTACTTC
CDR3: CASSLTSGSSYEQYF
D: TRBD2
J: TRBJ2-7
size: few
V: TRBV27

DNA: TGTGCCAGCTCACCACGCTATCGGCTGTTAAATGAAAAACTGTTTTTT
CDR3: CASSPRYRLLNEKLFF
D: -
J: TRBJ1-4
size: once
V: TRBV18

DNA: TGTGCCAGCAGCGCCGGGACTCCGTATAGCAATCAGCCCCAGCATTTT
CDR3: CASSAGTPYSNQPQHF
D: -
J: TRBJ1-5
size: -
V: TRBV9

DNA: TGCGCCAGCAGCTTGGGACTAGCGGGAGGAGGTTTATACGAGCAGTACTTC
CDR3: CASSLGLAGGGLYEQYF
D: TRBD2
J: TRBJ2-7
size: -
V: TRBV5-1

DNA: TGTGCCAGCAGTAGTCTTGAGAGCTCCTACGAGCAGTACTTC
CDR3: CASSSLESSYEQYF
D: -
J: TRBJ2-7
size: few
V: TRBV6-5

DNA: TGTGCCAGCAGCCCAGGGACAGCCATCTCCTACGAGCAGTACTTC
CDR3: CASSPGTAISYEQYF
D: TRBD1
J: TRBJ2-7
size: -
V: TRBV14

DNA: TGTGCTAGTGGTTCTTTCCTACAGCGGAGGGGCTCTGGAAACACCATATATTTT
CDR3: CASGSFLQRRGSGNTIYF
D: -
J: TRBJ1-3
size: -
V: TRBV12-5

DNA: TGTGCCAGCAGGGGAGGGGGCAGCGGTCGGACTAATGAAAAACTGTTTTTT
CDR3: CASRGGGSGRTNEKLFF
D: TRBD1
J: TRBJ1-4
size: -
V: TRBV2

DNA: TGTGCCAGCTCACCAGTACCGCAAGAGACCCAGTACTTC
CDR3: CASSPVPQETQYF
D: -
J: TRBJ2-5
size: -
V: TRBV18

DNA: TGTGCCAGTAGTATCCGGACGGCTGAAGCTTTCTTT
CDR3: CASSIRTAEAFF
D: -
J: TRBJ1-1
size: -
V: TRBV19

DNA: TGCAGCGTTAGTAAGGTCGGGGAGCAGTTCTTC
CDR3: CSVSKVGEQFF
D: -
J: TRBJ2-1
size: -
V: TRBV29-1

DNA: TGTGCCAGCAGTGACTCCGGGAGGTTGGGGGCCAACGTCCTGACTTTC
CDR3: CASSDSGRLGANVLTF
D: TRBD2
J: TRBJ2-6
size: -
V: TRBV25-1